This T cell receptor beta chain was captured by sequencing in a study of early stage breast cancer tumors. Background on the study: ER+/PR+/HER2- status applied to about 75% of the 16 invasive breast tumors. The ER+/PR+/HER2- tumors included seven or eight ductal and four lobular carcinomas.

Profiling relied on immunoSEQ multiplex PCR, and the TCRdb table lists in-frame clones only, not all of them. The sample contains some 4,000 clones, approximately 70% of which appear only once. Trimming took 4 bases from V and 4 from J, leaving 16 bases between them. The CDR3 covers 15 residues. Looked up from germline, CDR1 is LNHDA and CDR2 is SQIVND (reference sequence). This clone came up once. The chain links TRBV19 to TRBJ1-2, with a possible D match to TRBD1 (5 bases). This receptor was taken from a person aged 35-49 years with breast cancer. Sequenced sample: breast tumor tissue. This CDR3 reads CASSRSGTAVYGYTF. The CDR3 region has the DNA TGTGCCAGTAGTAGAAGCGGGACGGCCGTCTATGGCTACACCTTC.